This paragraph reports one T cell receptor beta chain. These data originate in a study of PD-L1 blockade in urothelial cancer. Turning to the study itself: The median T cell count in blood samples was over 140,000.

The CDR3 is 14 amino acids. From germline, CDR1 is SEHNR and CDR2 FQNEAQ (reference sequence). V lost 3 bases and J 0 bases, leaving 6 bases between the germline ends. The repertoire was sequenced with immunoSEQ multiplex PCR; TCRdb's copy has only in-frame clones and lacks some. The sample holds around 68,000 clones, 81% seen once. Noted time point: pretreatment peripheral blood. The chain couples TRBV7-9 to TRBJ1-3; D unclear. The receptor was isolated from a man between 70 and 80 years old with urothelial cancer. Sequenced here: PBMCs, sampled around atezolizumab (anti-PD-L1) treatment. The CDR3, as DNA: TGTGCCAGCAGCTTGTCAGGCTCTGGAAACACCATATATTTT. This translates into CASSLSGSGNTIYF.